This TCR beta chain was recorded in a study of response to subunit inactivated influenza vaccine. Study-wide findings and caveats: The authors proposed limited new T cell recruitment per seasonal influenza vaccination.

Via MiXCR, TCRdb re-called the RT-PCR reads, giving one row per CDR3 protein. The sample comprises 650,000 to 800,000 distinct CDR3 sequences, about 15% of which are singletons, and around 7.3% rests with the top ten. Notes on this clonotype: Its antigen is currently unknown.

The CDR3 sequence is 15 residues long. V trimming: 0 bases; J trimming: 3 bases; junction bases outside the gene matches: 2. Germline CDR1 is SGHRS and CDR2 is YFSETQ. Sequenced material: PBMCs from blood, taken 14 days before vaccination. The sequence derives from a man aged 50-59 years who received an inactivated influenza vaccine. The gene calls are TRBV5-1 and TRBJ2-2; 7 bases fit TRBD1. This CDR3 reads CASSLGGTDTGELFF. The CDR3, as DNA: TGCGCCAGCAGCTTGGGAGGGACAGACACCGGGGAGCTGTTTTTT.